The sequence of this T cell receptor (beta chain) was determined in a study of blood T cell repertoires in COVID-19. Method: immunoSEQ multiplex PCR; TCRdb's copy keeps in-frame clones and lacks some. The sample holds over 55,000 clones, about nine tenths seen once. The TCR was taken from a man between 60 and 75 years old with acute or convalescent COVID-19. Input material: peripheral blood.

The CDR3 region has the DNA TGTGCCAGCAGTGACTCGGGCAGGGGGCGGTTGAACACTGAAGCTTTCTTT. It yields the protein CASSDSGRGRLNTEAFF. The chain employs TRBV6-4 and TRBJ1-1; 8 bases fit TRBD1. Looked up from germline, CDR1 is MRHNA and CDR2 is SNTAGT. The V gene end was trimmed by 0 bases and the J gene end by 0 bases; junction bases not matched to a gene: 6. The length of the CDR3 is 17 residues.